This T cell receptor beta chain was retrieved from a study of T-cell memory formation after mild COVID-19. Study-level points and caveats: What remained unconfirmed was the SARS-CoV-2 specificity of second-wave clones peaking on day 37. A subset of responding clones appeared in pre-infection memory, suggesting cross-reactive memory joined.

TCRdb fed the 5' RACE reads into MiXCR, producing one record per CDR3 protein. The sample yields about 470,000 distinct CDR3 sequences, around a quarter seen once. Germline V CDR1 and CDR2: DFQATT, SNEGSKA (reference sequence). This CDR3 is built from 14 residues. V was trimmed by 1 base and J by 4 bases, leaving 13 bases between them. Notes on this clonotype: Its target is not known.

This sequence joins TRBV20-1 and TRBJ1-2; the D gene is possibly TRBD1 (6 bases). The clonotype was recovered from an adult woman who had mild COVID-19 (a few samples of this study predate the infection). Cell type and time point are not known. Sequencing input: PBMCs or a T cell subset sorted from them (not recorded which). CDR3 coding DNA: TGCAGTGCTAGAGCCGACGGGGGCGGCTATGGCTACACCTTC. Its protein product is CSARADGGGYGYTF.